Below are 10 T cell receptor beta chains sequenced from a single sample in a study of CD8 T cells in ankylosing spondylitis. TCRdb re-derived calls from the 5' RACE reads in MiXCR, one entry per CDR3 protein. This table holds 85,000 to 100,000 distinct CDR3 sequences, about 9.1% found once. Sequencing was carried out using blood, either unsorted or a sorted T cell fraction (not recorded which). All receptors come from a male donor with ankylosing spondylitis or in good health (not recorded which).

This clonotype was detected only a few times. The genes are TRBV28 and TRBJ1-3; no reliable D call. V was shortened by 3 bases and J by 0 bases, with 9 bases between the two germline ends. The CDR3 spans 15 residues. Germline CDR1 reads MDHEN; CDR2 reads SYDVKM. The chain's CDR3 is CASSLGDYSGNTIYF. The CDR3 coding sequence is TGTGCCAGCAGTTTGGGAGATTACTCTGGAAACACCATATATTTT.

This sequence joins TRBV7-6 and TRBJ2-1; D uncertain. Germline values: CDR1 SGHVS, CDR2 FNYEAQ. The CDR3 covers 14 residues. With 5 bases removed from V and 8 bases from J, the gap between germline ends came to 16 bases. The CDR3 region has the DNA TGTGCCAGCAGCCCCGGTTTAGACTGGGATGAGCAGTTCTTC. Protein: CASSPGLDWDEQFF.

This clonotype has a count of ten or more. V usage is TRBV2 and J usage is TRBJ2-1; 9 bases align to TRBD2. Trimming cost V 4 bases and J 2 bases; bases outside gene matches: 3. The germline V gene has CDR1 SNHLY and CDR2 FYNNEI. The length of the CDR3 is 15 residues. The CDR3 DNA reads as TGTGCCAGCAGTGCGGCGGGGGGGCCCTACAATGAGCAGTTCTTC. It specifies CASSAAGGPYNEQFF. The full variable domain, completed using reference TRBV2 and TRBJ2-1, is EPEVTQTPSHQVTQMGQEVILRCVPISNHLYFYWYRQILGQKVEFLVSFYNNEISEKSEIFDDQFSVERPDGSNFTLKIRSTKLEDSAMYFCASSAAGGPYNEQFFGPGTRLTVL.

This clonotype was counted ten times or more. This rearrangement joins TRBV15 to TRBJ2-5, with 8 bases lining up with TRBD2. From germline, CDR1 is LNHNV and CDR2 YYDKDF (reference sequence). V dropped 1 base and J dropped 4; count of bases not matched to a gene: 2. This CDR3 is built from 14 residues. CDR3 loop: CATSRGTSPETQYF. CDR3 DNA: TGTGCCACCAGCAGAGGGACTAGCCCAGAGACCCAGTACTTC.

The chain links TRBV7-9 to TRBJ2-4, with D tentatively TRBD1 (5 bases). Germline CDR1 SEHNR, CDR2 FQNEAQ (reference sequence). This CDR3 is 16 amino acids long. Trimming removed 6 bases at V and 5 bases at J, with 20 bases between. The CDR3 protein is CASRKTGAGVENIQYF. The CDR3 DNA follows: TGTGCCAGCAGGAAAACAGGCGCAGGTGTCGAAAACATTCAGTACTTC. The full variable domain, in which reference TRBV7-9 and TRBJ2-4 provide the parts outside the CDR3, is DTGVSQNPRHKITKRGQNVTFRCDPISEHNRLYWYRQTLGQGPEFLTYFQNEAQLEKSRLLSDRFSAERPKGSFSTLEIQRTEQGDSAMYLCASRKTGAGVENIQYFGAGTRLSVL.

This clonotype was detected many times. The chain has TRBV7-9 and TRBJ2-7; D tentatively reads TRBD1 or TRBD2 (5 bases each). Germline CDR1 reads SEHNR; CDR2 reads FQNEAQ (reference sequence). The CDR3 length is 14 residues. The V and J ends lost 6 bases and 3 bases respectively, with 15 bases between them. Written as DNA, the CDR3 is TGTGCCAGCAGTCCGGGACGGAGTATCTACGAGCAGTACTTC. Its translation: CASSPGRSIYEQYF.

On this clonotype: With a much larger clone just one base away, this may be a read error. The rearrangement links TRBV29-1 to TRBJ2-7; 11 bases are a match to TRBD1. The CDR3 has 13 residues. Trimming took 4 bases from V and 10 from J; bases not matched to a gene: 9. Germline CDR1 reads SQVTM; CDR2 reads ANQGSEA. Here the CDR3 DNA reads TGCAGCGTTGCCCCGGGACAGGGGGTTCGACAGTACTTC. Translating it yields CSVAPGQGVRQYF.

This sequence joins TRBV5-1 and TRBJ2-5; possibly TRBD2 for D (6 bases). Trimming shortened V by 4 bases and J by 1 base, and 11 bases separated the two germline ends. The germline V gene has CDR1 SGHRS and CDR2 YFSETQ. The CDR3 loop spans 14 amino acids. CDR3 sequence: CASSTGLTQETQYF. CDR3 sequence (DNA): TGCGCCAGCAGCACAGGACTAACCCAAGAGACCCAGTACTTC. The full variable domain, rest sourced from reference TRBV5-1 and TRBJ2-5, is KAGVTQTPRYLIKTRGQQVTLSCSPISGHRSVSWYQQTPGQGLQFLFEYFSETQRNKGNFPGRFSGRQFSNSRSEMNVSTLELGDSALYLCASSTGLTQETQYFGPGTRLLVL.

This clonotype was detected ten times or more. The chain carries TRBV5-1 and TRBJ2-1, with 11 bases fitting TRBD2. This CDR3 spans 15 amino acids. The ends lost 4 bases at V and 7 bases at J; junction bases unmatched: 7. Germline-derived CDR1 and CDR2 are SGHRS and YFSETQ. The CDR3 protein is CASSNLAGGANEQFF. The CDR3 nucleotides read TGCGCCAGCAGCAATCTAGCGGGGGGTGCTAATGAGCAGTTCTTC.

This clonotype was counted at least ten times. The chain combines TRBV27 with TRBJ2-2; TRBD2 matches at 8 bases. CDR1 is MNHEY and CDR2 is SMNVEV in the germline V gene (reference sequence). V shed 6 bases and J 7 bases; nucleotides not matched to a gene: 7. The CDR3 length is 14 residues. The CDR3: CASSLQRGFGELFF. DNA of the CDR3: TGTGCCAGCAGCCTACAGCGGGGGTTCGGGGAGCTGTTTTTT.